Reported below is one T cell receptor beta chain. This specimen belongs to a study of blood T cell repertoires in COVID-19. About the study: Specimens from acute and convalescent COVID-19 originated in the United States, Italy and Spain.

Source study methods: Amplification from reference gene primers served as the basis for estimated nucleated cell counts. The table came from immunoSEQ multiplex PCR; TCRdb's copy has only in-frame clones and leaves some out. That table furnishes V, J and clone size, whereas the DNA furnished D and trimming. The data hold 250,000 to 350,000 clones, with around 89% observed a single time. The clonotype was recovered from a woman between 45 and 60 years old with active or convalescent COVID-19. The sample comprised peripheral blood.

DNA for the CDR3: TGTGCCAGCAGGTCAGACAGGGATAACTATGGCTACACCTTC. Protein product: CASRSDRDNYGYTF. This chain joins TRBV7-8 and TRBJ1-2; 7 positions agree with TRBD1. The V and J ends lost 6 bases and 1 base, in that order; junction bases with no gene match: 5. The CDR3 is made up of 14 amino acids. Germline V gene data show CDR1 as SGHVS and CDR2 as FQNEAQ.